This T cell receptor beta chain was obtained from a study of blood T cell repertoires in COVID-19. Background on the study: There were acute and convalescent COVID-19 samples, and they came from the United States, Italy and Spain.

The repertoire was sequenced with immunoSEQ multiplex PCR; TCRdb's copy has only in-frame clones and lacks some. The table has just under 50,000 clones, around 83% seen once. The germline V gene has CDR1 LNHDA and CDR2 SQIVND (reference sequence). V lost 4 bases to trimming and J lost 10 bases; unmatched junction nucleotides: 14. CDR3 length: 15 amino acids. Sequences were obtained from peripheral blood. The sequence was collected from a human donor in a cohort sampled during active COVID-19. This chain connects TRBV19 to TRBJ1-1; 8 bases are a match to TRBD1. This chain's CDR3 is CASSTQTGVWVRAFF. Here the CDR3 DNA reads TGTGCCAGTAGTACCCAGACAGGGGTTTGGGTAAGAGCTTTCTTT.